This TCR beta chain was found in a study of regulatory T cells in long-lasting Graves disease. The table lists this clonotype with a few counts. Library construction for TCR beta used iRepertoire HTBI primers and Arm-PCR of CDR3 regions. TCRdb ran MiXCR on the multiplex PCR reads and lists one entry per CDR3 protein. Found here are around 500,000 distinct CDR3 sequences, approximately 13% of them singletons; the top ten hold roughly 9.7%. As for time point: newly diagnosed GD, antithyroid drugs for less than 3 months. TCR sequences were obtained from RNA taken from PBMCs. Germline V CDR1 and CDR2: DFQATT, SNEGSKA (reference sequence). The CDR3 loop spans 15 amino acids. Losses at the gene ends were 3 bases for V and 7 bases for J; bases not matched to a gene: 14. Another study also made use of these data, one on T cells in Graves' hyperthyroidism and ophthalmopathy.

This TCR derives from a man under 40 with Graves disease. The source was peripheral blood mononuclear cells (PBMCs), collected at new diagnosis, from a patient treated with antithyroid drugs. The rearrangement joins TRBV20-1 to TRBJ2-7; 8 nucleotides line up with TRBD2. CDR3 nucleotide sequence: TGCAGTGCTAGGGACGGTAGTAGCGGGAACCGGGAGCAGTACTTC. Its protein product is CSARDGSSGNREQYF.